These T cell receptor beta chains were read from a single sample in a study of regulatory T cells in long-lasting Graves disease. Via MiXCR, TCRdb re-called the multiplex PCR reads, giving one row per CDR3 protein. The sample holds some 330,000 distinct CDR3 sequences, about an eighth seen once. These same data were also listed under a study on T cells in Graves' hyperthyroidism and ophthalmopathy.

The sample in question was peripheral blood mononuclear cells (PBMCs), obtained at new diagnosis, from a patient treated with antithyroid drugs. These receptor sequences come from a woman aged 18-29 years with Graves disease. Both conserved end residues are part of each CDR3. Each record gives: V gene, clone size, J gene, CDR3 protein. Part of the rows lack a size; the others show once, few, many or a class for expanded clones.

V: TRBV20-1; size: many; J: TRBJ2-1; CDR3: CSASGLAGNNEQFF
V: TRBV6-1; size: many; J: TRBJ2-2; CDR3: CASSTLRTLRTGELFF
V: TRBV7-9; size: many; J: TRBJ1-5; CDR3: CASSLVGVGNQPQHF
V: TRBV6-6; size: many; J: TRBJ1-2; CDR3: CASSYSWPNGYTF
V: TRBV20-1; size: many; J: TRBJ1-4; CDR3: CSARVAQEDEKLFF
V: TRBV7-9; size: many; J: TRBJ2-3; CDR3: CASSLGILAHTDTQYF
V: TRBV6-1; size: .; J: TRBJ1-1; CDR3: CASSQGQRHTEAFF
V: TRBV27; size: few; J: TRBJ2-2; CDR3: CASSLGGLAGGGAGELFF
V: TRBV4-3; size: .; J: TRBJ1-6; CDR3: CASSQERGSPLHF
V: TRBV18; size: many; J: TRBJ2-5; CDR3: CASSPPDGEWETQYF
V: TRBV9; size: many; J: TRBJ2-2; CDR3: CASSPSGTIDFGELFF
V: TRBV5-5; size: many; J: TRBJ1-1; CDR3: CASSLTRSTEAFF
V: TRBV6-2/TRBV6-3; size: .; J: TRBJ2-1; CDR3: CASSLTGARGNEQFF
V: TRBV20-1; size: many; J: TRBJ2-7; CDR3: CSAGDDRGEGLEQYF
V: TRBV12-5; size: many; J: TRBJ2-6; CDR3: CARPQDRAGPGHNVLTF
V: TRBV7-8; size: many; J: TRBJ1-1; CDR3: CASSLASAAGVTEAFF
V: TRBV5-1; size: .; J: TRBJ2-1; CDR3: CASSSLPGLVDEQLF
V: TRBV5-6; size: .; J: TRBJ1-2; CDR3: CTSSFGLGYGYTF
V: TRBV19; size: .; J: TRBJ1-4; CDR3: CASSMGAHKFRGDNEKLFF
V: TRBV28; size: .; J: TRBJ2-5; CDR3: CVSSLGVQETQYF
V: TRBV12-3/TRBV12-4; size: many; J: TRBJ1-1; CDR3: CASSSGADRNTEAFF
V: TRBV28; size: many; J: TRBJ1-5; CDR3: CASSRQQGTGPNQPQHF
V: TRBV2; size: .; J: TRBJ2-2; CDR3: CASSVWGEKDTGELFF
V: TRBV4-1; size: few; J: TRBJ1-3; CDR3: CASSFPRGYTGDSINTIYF
V: TRBV13; size: many; J: TRBJ1-1; CDR3: CASSIRGAMNTEAFF
V: TRBV18; size: many; J: TRBJ1-6; CDR3: CASSPQGYNSPLHF
V: TRBV19; size: .; J: TRBJ2-2; CDR3: CASSIPGSTGELFF
V: TRBV30; size: many; J: TRBJ1-6; CDR3: CATTDGDYNSPLHF
V: TRBV12-3/TRBV12-4; size: many; J: TRBJ2-1; CDR3: CASSPGTSSGEQFF
V: TRBV7-3; size: many; J: TRBJ1-1; CDR3: CASSLNGPTEAFF
V: TRBV6-1; size: .; J: TRBJ1-6; CDR3: CASRRITGTRNSPPHF
V: TRBV12-3/TRBV12-4; size: many; J: TRBJ1-1; CDR3: CASTQGGANTEAFF
V: TRBV6-9; size: many; J: TRBJ2-3; CDR3: CASSYAVGRDSTDTQYF
V: TRBV6-2/TRBV6-3; size: many; J: TRBJ2-7; CDR3: CASRVRTSYEQYF
V: TRBV7-9; size: many; J: TRBJ2-7; CDR3: CASSFSGMEVYEQYF
V: TRBV6-1; size: .; J: TRBJ2-1; CDR3: CASSAQGGSYNEQFF
V: TRBV7-3; size: many; J: TRBJ2-1; CDR3: CASSLGVTSGSTHEQFF
V: TRBV20-1; size: .; J: TRBJ1-6; CDR3: CSATRSPAARITLHF
V: TRBV6-2/TRBV6-3; size: .; J: TRBJ2-7; CDR3: CASSQRGPYEQYF
V: TRBV27; size: many; J: TRBJ1-2; CDR3: CASSFGAGDYGYTF
V: TRBV14; size: .; J: TRBJ2-1; CDR3: CASSPPPRLDRRLAGGNRGEQFF
V: TRBV5-1; size: .; J: TRBJ2-5; CDR3: CASSLGQSAWVETQYF
V: TRBV5-8; size: .; J: TRBJ2-1; CDR3: CASSWTSGSLDEQFF